These 3 T cell receptor beta chains were all obtained from the same sample, sequenced in a study of T-cell memory formation after mild COVID-19. MiXCR, run by TCRdb on the 5' RACE reads, gives a single entry per CDR3 protein. The repertoire has 470,000 or so distinct CDR3 sequences, over 15% of them found once; the top ten carry around 9.2%. Sequencing used PBMCs or a T cell subset sorted from them (not recorded which). The receptors were gathered from an adult woman who had mild COVID-19 (a few samples of this study predate the infection). Cell type and time point are not known.

This clonotype occurred a few times. The chain uses TRBV20-1 and TRBJ1-6, with 11 positions matching TRBD1. CDR1 and CDR2 (germline): DFQATT, SNEGSKA (reference sequence). J gave up 8 bases and V 0 bases, and 3 bases lay outside the gene matches. The CDR3 sequence is 15 residues long. CDR3 residues: CSARDGDRGYSPLHF. CDR3 nucleotides: TGCAGTGCTAGAGATGGGGACAGGGGGTATTCACCCCTCCACTTT.

The V and J genes are TRBV7-9 and TRBJ2-7; 9 nucleotides match TRBD1. V lost 3 bases and J lost 2; bases outside the gene matches: 8. This CDR3 comprises 16 residues. Germline V CDR1 and CDR2: SEHNR, FQNEAQ (reference sequence). The CDR3 spells CASSFGAGQGPYEQYF. DNA for the CDR3: TGTGCCAGCAGCTTTGGTGCGGGACAGGGACCCTACGAGCAGTACTTC.

The chain carries TRBV20-1 and TRBJ2-7; the match to TRBD2 covers 7 bases. Per the germline V gene, CDR1 is DFQATT and CDR2 is SNEGSKA (reference sequence). Trimming at V came to 1 base and at J to 6 bases, leaving 18 bases not matched to a gene. This CDR3 comprises 17 residues. CDR3 amino acids: CSARGGGGNPRVSEQYF. The DNA for the CDR3 is TGCAGTGCTAGAGGGGGCGGGGGAAATCCGCGGGTCTCCGAGCAGTACTTC.